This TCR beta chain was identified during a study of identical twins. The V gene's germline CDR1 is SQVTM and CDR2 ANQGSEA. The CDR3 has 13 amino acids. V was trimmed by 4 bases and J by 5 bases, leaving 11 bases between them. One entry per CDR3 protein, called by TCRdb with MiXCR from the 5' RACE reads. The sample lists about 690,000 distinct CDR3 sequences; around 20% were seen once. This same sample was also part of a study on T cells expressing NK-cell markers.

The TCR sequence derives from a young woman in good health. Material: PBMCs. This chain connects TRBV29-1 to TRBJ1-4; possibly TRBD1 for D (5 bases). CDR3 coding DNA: TGCAGCGTTGCGACAGTGGGGAATGAAAAACTGTTTTTT. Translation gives CSVATVGNEKLFF.